The T cell receptor (beta chain) described here comes from a study of T-cell memory formation after mild COVID-19 (dated by TCRdb to about 2021). Regarding the research as a whole: TCR sequence clusters from the two donors were largely donor specific. Two young, previously healthy adult volunteers, one female and one male, were included in the cohort. In two donors, T-cell clones that expanded and contracted after mild COVID-19 were tracked by sequencing TCRalpha and TCRbeta repertoires over time. What the authors observed across the whole study: SARS-CoV-2 specificity of the second-wave clones peaking on day 37 was not confirmed. Contracting CD4+ clones turned up mainly in the CM and EM memory subsets, whereas EMRA was where CD8+ clones were enriched. Balanced CD4/CD8 phenotypes were observed for clones contracting from day 15 to 85, whereas a bias towards CD4+ was observed for a second wave of clones expanding from day 15 to 37. Some responding clones were found in pre-infection memory, which suggests that pre-existing cross-reactive memory T cells took part in the SARS-CoV-2 response. Only a couple of mild cases were covered in the study, and larger cohorts including severe cases with pre-infection samples were considered necessary.

Ficoll-Paque density gradient centrifugation was used to isolate PBMCs. The sample was run on an Illumina NovaSeq 6000. TCRalpha and TCRbeta cDNA libraries were built by 5'RACE with constant-segment primers, adding sample barcodes and unique molecular identifiers. RNA was extracted from every sample with Trizol reagent. Libraries were amplified in two PCR steps, with a second sample barcode and Illumina TruSeq adapters added in the second step. Sequencing of the libraries was done on an Illumina NovaSeq, producing 2 x 150 bp paired-end reads. In the paper's pipeline: With migec v1.2.7, reads were demultiplexed and then collapsed into UMI-guided consensus sequences. Using mixcr v2.1.11, the UMI consensuses were aligned to TRA and TRB V and J templates and assembled into clonotypes. A clonotype was counted as expanded or contracted only when both edgeR and NoisET called the clonotype significant, with the noise models trained on biological replicates. edgeR calls used a false discovery rate-adjusted p below 0.01 and a log2 fold-change threshold of 1. As an exploratory analysis of dynamics, max-normalized trajectories of the 1000 most abundant clonotypes were examined by PCA with hierarchical clustering. The CD4 or CD8 phenotype of responding clones was assigned using the separately sequenced CD4+ and CD8+ repertoires. The public reads were run again by TCRdb, first through fastp at Q25 and then through MiXCR, and only productive beta chains were kept. Each entry merges the rows of one CDR3 protein and shows their most common DNA and genes. These V and J calls derive from TCRdb rather than the authors' analysis. The sample table records approximately 89,000 distinct CDR3 sequences; around 27% of these occur just once. Around 40% of the sample is taken by the ten largest.

Trimming removed 0 bases from V and 5 bases from J, leaving 11 bases between the germline ends. For CDR1 and CDR2, the germline V gene lists SGHRS and YFSETQ. Spanning cysteine to phenylalanine, the CDR3 consists of 14 amino acids. The only DNA kept is the CDR3, 42 bases in frame from the first base. With respect to this clonotype: Its antigen is not yet known. No much larger clone exists at a distance of one base, and base qualities are not known.

Sequenced sample: PBMCs or a T cell subset sorted from them (not recorded which). This receptor was taken from a man between 18 and 35 years old who had mild COVID-19 (a few samples of this study predate the infection). The sample titles of this study are shuffled in the database, so cell type and time point are left out; the donor was told from shared clones. The chain is encoded by TRBV5-1 joined to TRBJ1-2; the D segment cannot be called with confidence. The DNA sequence is as follows: TGCGCCAGCAGCTTGGGGTCAGTCGCTTATGGCTACACCTTC. Its product reads: CASSLGSVAYGYTF.